The following is a T cell receptor (beta chain) sequence with its context. Its antigen specificity is not known. This sample was included in a study of cytomegalovirus exposure and HLA in healthy donors (TCRdb year 2017). About the investigation overall: An earlier analysis of roughly 500 of the donors reported approximately 260 Gb of sequence data and some 110 million unique TCR beta sequences obtained from around 180 million T cells. To predict cytomegalovirus infection status, the study brought together high-throughput TCR immunosequencing, statistical association of individual TCRs with disease status, and machine learning. Along with the roughly 710-subject first cohort, a separate validation cohort of around 120 different subjects was used. An early release covering roughly 600 HLA-typed donors comprised approximately 300 gigabases of sequencing data and approximately 80 million unique TCR sequences. All discovery cohort repertoires had been generated using a single sequencing platform. To decide whether each TCR beta V gene segment behaved as functional or pseudogenic, an earlier analysis of approximately 590 of the donors relied on high-throughput TCR beta sequencing. The study aimed to test whether cataloging public T cell receptors could reveal signatures of past pathogen exposure. The study used immunosequencing to profile the T cell repertoires of under 700 subjects and linked those repertoires to cytomegalovirus serostatus. Alongside the repertoire data, information on donor age, sex, ethnicity and CMV serostatus was compiled. In the later analysis, no new phenotypic data were used to find candidate immune exposures; instead, reliance was placed on TCR beta sequences and their occurrence across donors. A later analysis re-examined previously published TCR beta repertoires from roughly 720 donors and added high-resolution HLA genotyping to investigate patterns of TCR occurrence. The number of donors typed differed by locus, with 629-630 for A, B, C, DRB1 and DQB1, 522 for DQA1, some 570 for DPA1, and 450 to 480 for DPB1. A later genetic analysis used genome-wide SNP genotypes for about 65% of the 666 donors, treating that subset as a discovery cohort. Of the roughly 420 genotyped donors, roughly 80% were placed in the genetic ancestry cluster associated with self-reported Caucasian donors. HLA typing included class I and class II loci at four-digit resolution. Across about 380 genotyped donors of the cohort, an average of roughly 200,000 unique TCR beta nucleotide sequences per donor were sequenced, and 15% to 20% of those sequences were non-productive. Several DR-DQ haplotypes were handled as single units for association and clustering because linkage in the cohort was strong. Here is what the overall study found, with its caveats: According to a later analysis, parvovirus B19, influenza, CMV and Epstein-Barr virus appeared linked to several top co-occurrence clusters. In an earlier analysis of approximately 590 of the donors, most TCR beta V segments were observed in productive rearrangements about 87% or about 30% of the time, broadly matching IMGT annotations. In a later analysis, HLA-associated TCR beta chains were found to be more clonally expanded and to have lower generation probabilities than equally common non-associated chains. When HLA alleles, especially DR and DQ, strongly co-occurred, TCR associations were difficult to assign to individual alleles. Immune exposure information for the cohort was limited to CMV serostatus. Most TCR sequences were seen in very few donors, while some public TCRs were found in many individuals. In vitro tests confirmed that a few of the cytomegalovirus-associated TCR beta chains recognize cytomegalovirus antigens. Because counts were too low, more than 15 rarely observed V segments, including chromosome 9 orphons, were excluded from the earlier analysis of 500 to 700 of the donors. In this cohort, only TCR beta chains were sequenced, and detectable features were limited by the absence of alpha or paired-chain data. In a later genetic analysis, fewer N-insertions in productive TCRs were reported among donors in an Asian-associated ancestry cluster than the roughly 640-donor mean. A group of highly shared sequence variants was considered likely to be a technical artifact of the sequencing pipeline. Because the 87-base-pair reads could not distinguish some IMGT-functional V segments, including TRBV6-2 and TRBV6-3, those segments were excluded. In a later analysis, 15,000 to 20,000 TCR beta sequences were associated with specific HLA alleles at a false discovery rate of 0.05. A further reported finding was that TCR beta sequences accurately predicted the HLA-A and HLA-B alleles for most subjects in the first cohort. Cytomegalovirus status was reported to be diagnosed by the classifier with high specificity and sensitivity in both the original and validation cohorts. It was suggested by the authors that the approach could potentially be generalized to other disease states and immunological phenotypes. In a later analysis, most CMV-associated TCR beta chains were found to appear HLA-restricted, with HLA associations seemingly driven largely by CMV exposure. The study gave a list of 150 to 200 TCR beta chains associated with cytomegalovirus. Because HLA typing was missing for some donors at each locus, association tests included only the typed subset. Linkage disequilibrium might explain the correlated functional status among segregating V segments, but an unknown experimental factor could not be ruled out. According to a later analysis, TCR association rates differed among HLA loci, with DRB1 alleles showing the most associated TCRs and HLA-C alleles showing the fewest. An association between a missense DCLRE1C variant and V-gene and J-gene trimming of TCR beta chains was found in a later genetic analysis and replicated in an independent cohort. Presence/absence analyses assumed roughly uniform sequencing depth across donors, an assumption that may not hold.

The cohort was made up of approximately 700 healthy bone marrow donors. At the time of sampling, all cohort members were nominally healthy, though unrecorded immune exposures were likely present. The donor tested CMV seropositive, placing the donor among the approximately 290 seropositive members of the cohort. Every donor gave a peripheral blood sample, and the peripheral blood mononuclear cells from that sample were used for TCR beta sequencing. Genomic DNA was extracted from the blood cell samples with the Qiagen DNeasy Blood Extraction Kit. Libraries were constructed by the immunoSEQ multiplex PCR assay. A mixture of 60 forward primers for TCR Vbeta segments and 13 reverse primers for TCR Jbeta segments was used in the multiplex PCR. The CDR3 region of rearranged TCR beta genes was amplified from genomic DNA by a multiplex PCR assay. On the Illumina HiSeq System, the amplified TCR beta libraries were sequenced as 87-base-pair reads. The authors' pipeline ran thus. Across the 600 to 700 repertoires, a later analysis counted some 80 million unique TCR beta chains, approximately 10 million of which were shared by at least two donors. Raw reads were error-corrected and collapsed into unique sequences by a nearest-neighbor algorithm in which closely related sequences were merged to remove PCR and sequencing errors. Alignment of CDR3 sequences to IMGT reference sequences was used to assign V, D and J gene segments. For a sequence to be retained, a match of at least six nucleotides to both a V gene segment and a J gene segment was required. Rearrangements were called productive when the CDR3 lacked stop codons and stayed in frame with V and J; all others were non-productive. CDR3 was defined according to IMGT convention as the region running from the second conserved V-encoded cysteine to the conserved J-encoded phenylalanine. Sequences without an unambiguous match to a single V gene segment were excluded from the earlier analysis of 587 of the donors. An earlier analysis of under 750 of the donors called V segments functional above 56.7% productive rearrangements and segregating when the between-donor standard deviation exceeded 5%. A statistical classification framework was built for diagnosing cytomegalovirus status from the catalog of TCR beta chain sequences. In a later analysis, V and J genes were assigned by comparing TCR nucleotide sequences against IMGT/GENE-DB human TR gene sequences. Using the TCRdist pipeline, a later analysis assigned CDR3 sequences along with most-parsimonious VDJ recombination scenarios. In a later analysis, each TCR beta chain was defined by its CDR3 amino acid sequence together with its V-gene family, and reads lacking a unique V-gene family were excluded. A later analysis removed 550 to 700 highly shared, low-generation-probability nucleotide sequences to deal with suspected cross-contamination and a sequencing artifact. In a later analysis, a clonal expansion index was calculated for each public chain from normalized within-repertoire ranks of inferred template counts. In a later analysis, generation probabilities were computed with a VDJ recombination model fitted to out-of-frame rearrangements, and the resulting probabilities were checked against IGoR. Hypergeometric tests were used in a later analysis to score TCR-TCR, TCR-HLA and TCR-CMV co-occurrence, with a repertoire-size bias correction applied to the TCR pairs. A later analysis estimated false discovery rates by permuting HLA or CMV assignments 20 times. A later analysis grouped co-occurring TCRs with DBSCAN, adding TCRdist sequence similarity when clustering within HLA-allele-positive subsets. Repertoires with fewer than 30,000 or more than 120,000 public chains, plus five repertoires with anomalous nucleotide sharing, were excluded from co-occurrence clustering. In its TCRdb copy, this immuneACCESS table keeps in-frame sequences only and misses some clones. Where compared with another copy, unresolved V genes explain less than half of these, and the others have no known cause. V and J calls plus clone size are reproduced from that table; the DNA served to infer D and trimming. The sample's own table lists 85,000 to 90,000 clones. Of the sample, 15% falls within the top ten clones.

V is cut back by 6 bases and J by 1 base, with 10 bases in the junction unmatched. CDR1 and CDR2 were assigned from the germline V gene (reference sequence) as SEHNR and FQNEAQ. The CDR3 starts with the cysteine, ends with the phenylalanine, and has 17 residues. Left in the record is the CDR3 DNA by itself, 51 bases read in frame from the first base. Source material: PBMCs. The sequence came from a man aged 50 to 59 in good health and CMV-seropositive. This chain is built from TRBV7-9 and TRBJ1-2, and 11 junctional nucleotides match TRBD1. DNA sequence: TGTGCCAGCAGTATAGCCCCGGGACAGGGGGGTAACTATGGCTACACCTTC. Its product reads: CASSIAPGQGGNYGYTF.